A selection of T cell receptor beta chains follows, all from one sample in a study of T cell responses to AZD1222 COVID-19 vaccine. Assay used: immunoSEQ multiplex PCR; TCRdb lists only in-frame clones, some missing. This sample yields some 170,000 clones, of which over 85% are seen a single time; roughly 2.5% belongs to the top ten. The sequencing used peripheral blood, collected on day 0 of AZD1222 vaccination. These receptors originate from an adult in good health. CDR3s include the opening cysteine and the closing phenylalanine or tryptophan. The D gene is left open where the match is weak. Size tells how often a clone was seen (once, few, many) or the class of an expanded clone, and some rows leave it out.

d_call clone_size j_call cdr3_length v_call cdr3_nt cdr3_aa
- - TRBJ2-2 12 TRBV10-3 TGTGCCATCAGTCTCAGTACCGGGGAGCTGTTTTTT CAISLSTGELFF
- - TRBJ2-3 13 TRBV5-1 TGCGCCAGCAGCTTGGAAAGCACAGATACGCAGTATTTT CASSLESTDTQYF
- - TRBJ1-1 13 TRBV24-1 TGTGCCACCGAGGGTGGGGGTAGGACTGAAGCTTTCTTT CATEGGGRTEAFF
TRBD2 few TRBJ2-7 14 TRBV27 TGTGCCAGCAGTTTGACTAGCGGGGGCTACGAGCAGTACTTC CASSLTSGGYEQYF
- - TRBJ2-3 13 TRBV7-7 TGTGCCAGCAGCTTAGTTGGCGCAGATACGCAGTATTTT CASSLVGADTQYF
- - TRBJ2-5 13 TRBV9 TGTGCCAGCAGCGACAGGTTCGTCGAGACCCAGTACTTC CASSDRFVETQYF
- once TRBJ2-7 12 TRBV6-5 TGTGCCAGTTGGGGGGGCCTCTACGAGCAGTACTTC CASWGGLYEQYF
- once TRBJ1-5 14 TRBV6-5 TGTGCCAGCAGCCGGGCGATGCGAGGGCAGCCCCAGCATTTT CASSRAMRGQPQHF
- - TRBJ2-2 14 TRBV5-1 TGCGCCAGCAGCTTCCTCAGGTCCAGCGGGGAGCTGTTTTTT CASSFLRSSGELFF
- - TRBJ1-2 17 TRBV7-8 TGTGCCAGCAGCTTAGCGGGGGCGAATAGGGGTGCCTATGGCTACACCTTC CASSLAGANRGAYGYTF
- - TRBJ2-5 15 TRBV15 TGTGCCACCAGCAGATCGGGCATCCAAGGGGAGACCCAGTACTTC CATSRSGIQGETQYF
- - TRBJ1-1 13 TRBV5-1 TGCGCCAGCAGCGCAGGTCTGAACACTGAAGCTTTCTTT CASSAGLNTEAFF
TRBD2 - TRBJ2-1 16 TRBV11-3 TGTGCCAGCAGCTTAGGCGGCGGGAGTGCCCTCAATGAGCAGTTCTTC CASSLGGGSALNEQFF
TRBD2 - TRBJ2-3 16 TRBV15 TGTGCCACCAGCAGAGACGGGGGACTAAGCACAGATACGCAGTATTTT CATSRDGGLSTDTQYF
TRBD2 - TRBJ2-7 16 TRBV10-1 TGCGCCAGCAGTGGGGTTCTAGCGGGAGATCTCTACGAGCAGTACTTC CASSGVLAGDLYEQYF
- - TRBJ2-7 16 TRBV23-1 TGCGCCAGCAGTCAGTCCCCGGGAAAAAAAATCTACGAGCAGTACTTC CASSQSPGKKIYEQYF
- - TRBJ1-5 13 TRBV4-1 TGCGCCAGCAGGGGTGGGAGGGGGGAGCCCCAGCATTTT CASRGGRGEPQHF
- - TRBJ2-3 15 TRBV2 TGTGCCAGCAAGGGGGCGGGGAGAGAGAGAGATACGCAGTATTTT CASKGAGRERDTQYF
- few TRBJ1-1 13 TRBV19 TGTGCCAGTAGGGTGGGAGGGGACACTGAAGCTTTCTTT CASRVGGDTEAFF
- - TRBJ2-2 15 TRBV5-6 TGTGCCAGCAGCTCAGCCTTACTTGTCACCGGGGAGCTGTTTTTT CASSSALLVTGELFF
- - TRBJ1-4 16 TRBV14 TGTGCCAGCAGCCAAGTTTGGGCAGGGATCGGTGAAAAACTGTTTTTT CASSQVWAGIGEKLFF
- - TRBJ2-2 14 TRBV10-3 TGTGCCATCAGTGGGACGTTACCGGCCGGGGAGCTGTTTTTT CAISGTLPAGELFF
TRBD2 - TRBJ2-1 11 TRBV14 TGTGCCATCCTGCTAGCGGGAGGGTTGTTCTTC CAILLAGGLFF
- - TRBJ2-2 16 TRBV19 TGTGCCAGTACCCCTGCGTGGAGGGGAAACACCGGGGAGCTGTTTTTT CASTPAWRGNTGELFF
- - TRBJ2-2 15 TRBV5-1 TGCGCCAGCACCCCCTCTGGGAGTAGCACCGGGGAGCTGTTTTTT CASTPSGSSTGELFF
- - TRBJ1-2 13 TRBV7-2 TGTGCCAGCAGCTTCGCCGCTAACTATGGCTACACCTTC CASSFAANYGYTF
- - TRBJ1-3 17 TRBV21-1 TGTGCCAGCAGCAAAGAAGAGGGCCTTCCCGCCGGAAACACCATATATTTT CASSKEEGLPAGNTIYF
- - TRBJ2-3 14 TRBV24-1 TGTGCCACCAGTAGTGCAGGGGGCACAGATACGCAGTATTTT CATSSAGGTDTQYF
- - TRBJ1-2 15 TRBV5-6 TGTGCCAGCAGCTTGGCCAGCGGGGGAGGTGGTGGCTACACCTTC CASSLASGGGGGYTF
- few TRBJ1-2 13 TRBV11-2 TGTGCCAGCAGCTTAGGCGTCGCCTATGGCTACACCTTC CASSLGVAYGYTF
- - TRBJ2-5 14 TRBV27 TGTGCCAGCAGTTTTGGCCAGGCGACGGAGACCCAGTACTTC CASSFGQATETQYF
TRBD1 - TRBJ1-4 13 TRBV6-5 TGTGCCAGCAGGCTCCAGGGGGGAGAAAAACTGTTTTTT CASRLQGGEKLFF
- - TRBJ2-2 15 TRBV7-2 TGTGCCAGCAGCTTAGCGTGGACCGGTACCGGGGAGCTGTTTTTT CASSLAWTGTGELFF
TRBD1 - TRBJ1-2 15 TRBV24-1 TGTGCCACCAGTGAGGCGGGACAGGGTGTCTATGGCTACACCTTC CATSEAGQGVYGYTF
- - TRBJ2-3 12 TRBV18 TGTGCCACCCTTCACGTCACAGATACGCAGTATTTT CATLHVTDTQYF
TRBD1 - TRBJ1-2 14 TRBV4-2 TGTGCCAGCAGCCAGGGACAGGGAATCTATGGCTACACCTTC CASSQGQGIYGYTF
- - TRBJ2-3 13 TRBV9 TGTGCCAGCAGCACGAGCGACTGGGAAGAGGTGTATTTT CASSTSDWEEVYF
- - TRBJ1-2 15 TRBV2 TGTGCCAGCAGGCGAGACCTGGTCGGATACTATGGCTACACCTTC CASRRDLVGYYGYTF
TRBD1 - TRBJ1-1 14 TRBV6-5 TGTGCCAGCAGAGCCGGGACAGGGGTCACTGAAGCTTTCTTT CASRAGTGVTEAFF
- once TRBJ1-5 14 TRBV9 TGTGCCAGCAGCGCCGACTTGGGCAATCAGCCCCAGCATTTT CASSADLGNQPQHF
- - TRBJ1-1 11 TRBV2 TGTGCCAGAGCAGTGAACACTGAAGCTTTCTTT CARAVNTEAFF
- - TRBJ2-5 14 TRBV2 TGTGCCAGCAGTGAATATGATTCGGGGGAGACCCAGTACTTC CASSEYDSGETQYF
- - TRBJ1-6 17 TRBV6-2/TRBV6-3 TGTGCCAGCAGTTACGTGCAGGGGTCCTCCTATAATTCACCCCTCCACTTT CASSYVQGSSYNSPLHF
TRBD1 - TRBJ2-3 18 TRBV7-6 TGTGCCAGCAGCCCAAATTGGTTGGGGACAGGGGGCGGAGATACGCAGTATTTT CASSPNWLGTGGGDTQYF
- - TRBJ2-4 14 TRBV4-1 TGCGCCAGCAGCCAAGGTGACGCCAAAAACATTCAGTACTTC CASSQGDAKNIQYF
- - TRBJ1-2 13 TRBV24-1 TGTGCCACCAGTGATTTTGGCTTCAAGGGCTACACCTTC CATSDFGFKGYTF
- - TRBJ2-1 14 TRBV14 TGTGCCAGCAGCCCCGGACGGGCCTACAATGAGCAGTTCTTC CASSPGRAYNEQFF
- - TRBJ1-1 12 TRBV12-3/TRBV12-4 TGTGCCAGCACCGTCTCGGGGGCTGAAGCTTTCTTT CASTVSGAEAFF